This TCR beta chain was recorded in a study of blood T cell repertoires in COVID-19. Study overall: The samples span acute and convalescent COVID-19 from the United States, Italy and Spain. From T cells, B-cell-depleted T cells, or PBMCs came the material, which was cDNA or gDNA.

Original data processing: Scientists estimated how many nucleated cells there were by amplifying reference gene primers. Repertoires were generated with immunoSEQ multiplex PCR, while TCRdb's copy carries only in-frame clones and drops some. V and J calls and clone size are those listed in that table; D and trimming were worked out from the DNA. The table shows 100,000 or so clones, with about four fifths occurring only once. V gave up 5 bases and J gave up 4 bases; unmatched junction bases: 5. Germline lookup yields CDR1 SGHVS and CDR2 FQNEAQ. CDR3 length equals 14 residues. This clonotype was sampled from a man of 80 years or more with acute or convalescent COVID-19. The sample was peripheral blood. This chain connects TRBV7-8 to TRBJ2-7, with TRBD1 identical over 10 bases. The CDR3 reads CASSKGDRGYEQYF. CDR3 coding DNA: TGTGCCAGCAGCAAAGGGGACAGGGGTTACGAGCAGTACTTC.